These T cell receptor beta chains were read from a single sample in a study of blood T cell repertoires in COVID-19. Some clones are missing from TCRdb's copy, which holds only in-frame ones; the method was immunoSEQ multiplex PCR. Of about 280,000 clones in the sample, roughly 87% are singletons; the top ten hold roughly 9.1%. The sequenced material came from peripheral blood. The receptors were gathered from a man aged 18-30 years with active or convalescent COVID-19. The CDR3 runs from the conserved cysteine through the conserved F or W. A D gene is named only where the DNA matches it firmly. Clone sizes are given selectively: once, few, many, or a class where the clone is expanded.

cdr3_nt | cdr3_aa | j_call | d_call | cdr3_length | v_call | clone_size
TGTGCCAGCAGCGTGGGACTAGCGGGGGAAGAGACCCAGTACTTC | CASSVGLAGEETQYF | TRBJ2-5 | TRBD2 | 15 | TRBV9 | once
TGTGCCAGCAGCTCGGGGGGAGTTCCTTACGAGCAGTACTTC | CASSSGGVPYEQYF | TRBJ2-7 | TRBD2 | 14 | TRBV5-4 | .
TGTGCCACCAGCACCGGTGGGGAGGGCAAAAAACTGTTTTTT | CATSTGGEGKKLFF | TRBJ1-4 | . | 14 | TRBV15 | .
TGTGCCAGCAGTTTGGCAGGGTATCAGCCCCAGCATTTT | CASSLAGYQPQHF | TRBJ1-5 | . | 13 | TRBV12-3/TRBV12-4 | .
TGTGCCAGTAGTACCCGTGGACAGTGGGCCACCGGGGAGCTGTTTTTT | CASSTRGQWATGELFF | TRBJ2-2 | . | 16 | TRBV19 | .
TGTGCCAGCCATTTGACAAGGGGTTCTGGAAACACCATATATTTT | CASHLTRGSGNTIYF | TRBJ1-3 | . | 15 | TRBV2 | once
TGTGCCAGCACCACCAGAGGGGGGGACGGGTCCTACAATGAGCAGTTCTTC | CASTTRGGDGSYNEQFF | TRBJ2-1 | . | 17 | TRBV19 | .
TGTGCCAGTACGGATGATATGGCGGTTAATTCTGGGAACACTGAAGCTTTCTTT | CASTDDMAVNSGNTEAFF | TRBJ1-1 | . | 18 | TRBV19 | .
TGCGCCAGCAGCTATCATATGTCTGTGCGGGATAATGAAAAACTGTTTTTT | CASSYHMSVRDNEKLFF | TRBJ1-4 | . | 17 | TRBV5-1 | .
TGTGCCAGTAGTATAGATCGGGGCTACCTCCCGTGGGACAGGACCGAGACGAACACTGAAGCTTTCTTT | CASSIDRGYLPWDRTETNTEAFF | TRBJ1-1 | TRBD1 | 23 | TRBV19 | .
TGTGCCAGCAGCCATAGGGGGGGGGCAGAGACCCAGTACTTC | CASSHRGGAETQYF | TRBJ2-5 | . | 14 | TRBV3-1/TRBV3-2 | .
TGTGCCAGTTCGGGACTGATGAACACTGAAGCTTTCTTT | CASSGLMNTEAFF | TRBJ1-1 | . | 13 | TRBV10-3 | once
TGTGCCAGCAGCCCCCTGGACAAGGTCATCTATGGCTACACCTTC | CASSPLDKVIYGYTF | TRBJ1-2 | . | 15 | TRBV7-9 | .
TGTGCCAGCAGCTCTCCCGGACAGGGGAACCACTATGGCTACACCTTC | CASSSPGQGNHYGYTF | TRBJ1-2 | TRBD1 | 16 | TRBV7-8 | once
TGTGCCAGCAGCGGCATCCCAGGCACTGAAGCTTTCTTT | CASSGIPGTEAFF | TRBJ1-1 | . | 13 | TRBV9 | .
TGCGCCAGCAGCGGACCGGGACAGATGAACACTGAAGCTTTCTTT | CASSGPGQMNTEAFF | TRBJ1-1 | TRBD1 | 15 | TRBV5-1 | .
TGTGCCAGCAGCGAGGACAGAACTAGCAATCAGCCCCAGCATTTT | CASSEDRTSNQPQHF | TRBJ1-5 | . | 15 | TRBV7-8 | .
TGCGCCAGCAGCCAAGGGGGGGGACCCTACGAGCAGTACTTC | CASSQGGGPYEQYF | TRBJ2-7 | TRBD2 | 14 | TRBV4-1 | .
TGTGCCAGCAGCCGGGACTACAATGAGCAGTTCTTC | CASSRDYNEQFF | TRBJ2-1 | . | 12 | TRBV7-9 | .
TGTGCCAGCAGCAACCCTCTCCAGACAGATACGCAGTATTTT | CASSNPLQTDTQYF | TRBJ2-3 | . | 14 | TRBV7-2 | .
TGTGCCAGCAGCCCGAGCCGGGACAGGGGATTCCAGTACTTC | CASSPSRDRGFQYF | TRBJ2-7 | TRBD1 | 14 | TRBV6-5 | .
TGTGCCAGCAGCCCAGGCACCCCTGTTGAGGAGCAGTACTTC | CASSPGTPVEEQYF | TRBJ2-7 | . | 14 | TRBV27 | .
TGTGCCAGCAGCCAAGGGTTGGGAGGGGCCAGTTTTTACGAGCAGTACTTC | CASSQGLGGASFYEQYF | TRBJ2-7 | TRBD2 | 17 | TRBV4-2 | .
TGTGCCAGCAGCCTGACAGGGATCTCCTACGAGCAGTACTTC | CASSLTGISYEQYF | TRBJ2-7 | TRBD1 | 14 | TRBV5-5 | .
TGTGCCAGCAGTGAACCCCTAGGACAGGGGAGGTACGGCAATCAGCCCCAGCATTTT | CASSEPLGQGRYGNQPQHF | TRBJ1-5 | TRBD1 | 19 | TRBV2 | .
TGCAGCGTTGCCGGGACAGGGTCCTTCTCTGGGGCCAACGTCCTGACTTTC | CSVAGTGSFSGANVLTF | TRBJ2-6 | TRBD1 | 17 | TRBV29-1 | once
TGTGCCAGCAGCCAAGGGTGGACAGGGGGAGTTAACGAGCAGTACTTC | CASSQGWTGGVNEQYF | TRBJ2-7 | TRBD1 | 16 | TRBV3-1/TRBV3-2 | .
TGTGCCAGCAGTGTACAGGGAATAAACACTGAAGCTTTCTTT | CASSVQGINTEAFF | TRBJ1-1 | . | 14 | TRBV2 | .
TGTGCCAGCAGCGACAGCTTAAATCAGCCCCAGCATTTT | CASSDSLNQPQHF | TRBJ1-5 | . | 13 | TRBV28 | .